The clone carrying this T cell receptor beta chain was detected a few times. Its antigen is unidentified. A J-beta primer mix and a sample-barcoded 5' primer were used in a second PCR of about 7 to 12 cycles. TCRdb reanalysed the 5' RACE reads using MiXCR and keeps one entry per CDR3 protein. The table includes hundreds of thousands of distinct CDR3 sequences, around 20% detected once. The CDR3 extends over 15 amino acids. Germline CDR1 and CDR2: LGHNA and YNFKEQ. Trimming left V 0 bases short and J 6 bases short, with 11 bases between. The data are from a study of blood T cells in healthy people across ages. Whole-study findings and limits: A strong correlation was seen between TCR beta diversity and naive T cell percentage.

About 10 milliliters of peripheral blood were drawn from each donor into EDTA-treated tubes. Input material: blood. The TCR comes from a man in his 70s in good health. This chain links TRBV4-2 with TRBJ2-2; maybe TRBD2 (5 bases). CDR3 loop: CASSQDKLAAGELFF. DNA for the CDR3: TGTGCCAGCAGCCAAGATAAGCTAGCTGCCGGGGAGCTGTTTTTT.